This T cell receptor beta chain was documented in a study of persistence of HIV-infected CD4 T cells. This nonspecific control used anti-CD3/anti-CD28 bead stimulation of CD4+ T cells. CD4+ T cells upregulating both CD40 ligand and CD69 were sorted as responding cells. As regards this clone: What it recognizes is unknown.

Trimming left V 1 base short and J 4 bases short, with 11 bases between. Germline-derived CDR1 and CDR2 are SGDLS and YYNGEE. The CDR3 sequence is 15 residues long. The libraries were made with immunoSEQ version 4 in survey mode. Generated by immunoSEQ multiplex PCR, the TCRdb table keeps only in-frame clones and is missing some. The data contain 40,000 to 55,000 clones, 88% of them singletons. The genes are TRBV9 and TRBJ1-4; a possible D gene is TRBD1 (5 bases). This TCR was recovered from an adult woman with HIV who was CMV-seropositive. The starting material was CD4+ T cells sorted from PBMCs after approximately 20-hour stimulation, obtained from a patient who received antiretroviral therapy. The CDR3 bases are TGTGCCAGCAGCGTACAGGGCGGCCATAATGAAAAACTGTTTTTT. Its translation: CASSVQGGHNEKLFF.